This entry lists 15 T cell receptor beta chains sequenced from one sample in a study of shared clonotypes between healthy human individuals. Data came from immunoSEQ multiplex PCR; TCRdb stores just in-frame clones and leaves some out. The sample holds nearly 1 million clones; less than 85% are singletons and the top ten take approximately 1.5%. Sequenced material: memory CD4+ T cells sorted from blood. Noted subset: CD45RA-negative fraction. These receptors came from a man younger than 35 in good health.

There are many counts of this clone. CDR3 bases: TGTGCCAGCAGTGACTCAACGTGGGGACGGTCACCCCTCCACTTT. It is translated as CASSDSTWGRSPLHF. The chain uses TRBV6-4 and TRBJ1-6; D is perhaps TRBD1 (5 bases). Germline loops: CDR1 MRHNA, CDR2 SNTAGT. Trimming shortened V by 0 bases and J by 10 bases, and 13 bases separated the two germline ends. The CDR3 covers 15 residues.

This chain links TRBV5-1 with TRBJ2-7, with 7 bases matching TRBD2. Unmatched junction bases numbered 6, after V lost 3 bases and J lost 0 bases. Germline CDR1 reads SGHRS; CDR2 reads YFSETQ. This CDR3 is 15 amino acids long. The CDR3 region is CASSSPPGGSYEQYF. CDR3 bases: TGCGCCAGCAGCTCCCCACCGGGGGGCTCCTACGAGCAGTACTTC.

The V call is TRBV4-2, the J call TRBJ1-6; the D is unclear. CDR3 size: 15 residues. Germline-derived CDR1 and CDR2 are LGHNA and YNFKEQ. Between the trimmed V and J ends, which lost 4 bases and 8 bases, there was a span of 15 bases. CDR3: CASSPEAQLYSPLHF. The CDR3 nucleotides are TGTGCCAGCAGCCCAGAGGCACAGCTTTATTCACCCCTCCACTTT.

The V call is TRBV5-1, the J call TRBJ2-3; 11 bases map to TRBD2. CDR1 and CDR2 from the germline V gene are SGHRS and YFSETQ. The CDR3 runs 19 residues. V lost 3 bases and J lost 0; bases outside the gene matches: 12. For the CDR3, the DNA is TGCGCCAGCAGCTGGGCCCCCTCCGGGACTAGCGGTAGCACAGATACGCAGTATTTT. This sequence encodes CASSWAPSGTSGSTDTQYF.

The rearrangement uses TRBV7-2 and TRBJ2-1; possible D gene TRBD2, 6 bases. V was trimmed by 4 bases and J by 10 bases, leaving 20 bases between them. CDR1 is SGHTA, CDR2 FQGNSA, per germline. CDR3 size: 15 residues. The CDR3: CASSSTPDYGAEQFF. CDR3 DNA sequence: TGTGCCAGCAGCTCCACCCCGGACTATGGGGCGGAGCAGTTCTTC.

The chain is built from TRBV5-4 and TRBJ1-5; no reliable D call. The ends were cut back, 5 bases at V and 1 base at J, with 10 bases in the middle. CDR3 length equals 14 residues. Per germline, CDR1 SGHNT and CDR2 YYREEE (reference sequence). CDR3 residues: CASSDGRSNQPQHF. CDR3 DNA sequence: TGTGCCAGCAGTGATGGACGGAGCAATCAGCCCCAGCATTTT.

This chain links TRBV6-5 with TRBJ2-6, with TRBD2 as a possible D gene (5 bases). In germline, CDR1 is MNHEY, CDR2 SVGAGI. The CDR3 is 15 amino acids. V dropped 2 bases and J dropped 4 bases, with 9 bases sitting between them. The DNA for the CDR3 is TGTGCCAGCAGTTACGAGGGTTTGGGGGCCAACGTCCTGACTTTC. Its protein is CASSYEGLGANVLTF.

As regards this clone: Other DNA sequences in this sample translate to the same CDR3. The rearrangement links TRBV5-1 to TRBJ1-1; D possibly corresponds to TRBD1 (6 bases). The ends were cut back, 0 bases at V and 1 base at J, with 10 bases in the middle. The length of the CDR3 is 15 residues. The germline V gene has CDR1 SGHRS and CDR2 YFSETQ. CDR3 protein: CASSLEGGRNTEAFF. CDR3 in DNA: TGCGCCAGCAGCTTGGAGGGGGGTAGGAACACTGAAGCTTTCTTT.

This chain uses TRBV11-2 with TRBJ2-1; no clear D. The germline CDR1 and CDR2 sequences are SGHAT and FQNNGV. This CDR3 is 15 amino acids long. Trimming took 5 bases from V and 7 from J, leaving 18 bases between them. CDR3: CASSPSNGPGNEQFF. The CDR3, as DNA: TGTGCCAGCAGCCCATCCAATGGACCTGGGAATGAGCAGTTCTTC.

The J gene is TRBJ1-1, the V gene TRBV28; a possible D gene is TRBD1 (5 bases). In germline, CDR1 is MDHEN, CDR2 SYDVKM. Trimming pared 5 bases from V and 1 base from J, leaving 11 bases between. The CDR3 loop spans 14 amino acids. CDR3 DNA: TGTGCCAGCAGTCAAGGGGACTCGAACACTGAAGCTTTCTTT. Amino acid sequence: CASSQGDSNTEAFF.

As DNA, the CDR3 is TGTGCCAGCAGTGAAGCGTCAGGGGGCTTCGCCAAAAACATTCAGTACTTC. Its translation: CASSEASGGFAKNIQYF. This chain joins TRBV6-1 and TRBJ2-4, with TRBD1 matching 8 bases. Trimming cost V 0 bases and J 1 base; bases outside gene matches: 5. CDR1 and CDR2 from the germline V gene are MNHNS and SASEGT. The CDR3 runs to 17 residues.

This chain connects TRBV25-1 to TRBJ2-7; 11 nucleotides align to TRBD1. Per germline, CDR1 MGHDK and CDR2 SYGVNS. The CDR3 has 16 amino acids. V was clipped by 3 bases and J by 4 bases; unmatched bases: 8. In DNA, the CDR3 is TGTGCCAGCAGTGACCTCGGACAGGGGGCAAAATACGAGCAGTACTTC. Its translation is CASSDLGQGAKYEQYF.

Concerning this clone itself: This likely came from a read error, as a far larger clone is one base away. The V and J genes are TRBV10-3 and TRBJ1-5; a possible D gene is TRBD1 (5 bases). Trimming stripped 6 bases from V and 7 bases from J, with 13 bases between. Germline CDR1 ENHRY, CDR2 SYGVKD. The CDR3 is 13 residues long. The CDR3 spells CAISGQGGQPQHF. CDR3 DNA sequence: TGTGCCATCAGCGGTCAGGGCGGCCAGCCCCAGCATTTT.

On this clone: Other nucleotide sequences in the sample specify the same CDR3. The chain has TRBV6-1 and TRBJ2-3; D call uncertain. The V and J ends lost 2 bases and 8 bases respectively, with 8 bases between them. Germline CDR1 MNHNS, CDR2 SASEGT. The length of the CDR3 is 12 residues. The CDR3 DNA sequence: TGTGCCAGCAGTGAAAGTGTCGGTACGCAGTATTTT. This translates into CASSESVGTQYF.

This clone has only a few counts. The chain uses TRBV4-3 and TRBJ1-2; D unclear. This CDR3 spans 14 amino acids. The germline CDR1 and CDR2 sequences are LGHNA and YSLEER. The V end lost 2 bases, the J end lost 2 bases, and 9 bases lay between the germline ends. The chain's CDR3 is CASSQLRNNYGYTF. For the CDR3, the DNA is TGCGCCAGCAGCCAACTTAGGAACAACTATGGCTACACCTTC.